Shown below are 13 T cell receptor beta chains from a single sample sequenced in a study of human T cells and chemical hapten exposure. Stated time point: pre-sensitization, week 0. Treatment: therapeutic diphenylcyclopropenone sensitization with weekly scalp DPC. A single record per CDR3 protein comes from TCRdb applying MiXCR to the RACE reads. The data show roughly 50,000 distinct CDR3 sequences, approximately 10% seen once. The sequencing here drew on whole blood, taken in connection with sensitization to the hapten diphenylcyclopropenone (DPC). The receptors come from a man in his forties with alopecia areata. Some clones in this sample may be carry-over from other donors' samples.

This clonotype appeared a few times. CDR3 DNA sequence: TGCGCCAGCAGCCAAGTCACAGGAGATACGCAGTATTTT. Translating it yields CASSQVTGDTQYF. The chain recombines TRBV4-3 with TRBJ2-3; D is possibly TRBD1 (5 bases). CDR1 and CDR2 from the germline V gene are LGHNA and YSLEER. The CDR3 runs 13 residues. V was clipped by 1 base and J by 5 bases, with 7 bases between them.

The chain uses TRBV7-9 and TRBJ2-2, with D unclear. CDR1 is SEHNR, CDR2 FQNEAQ, per germline (reference sequence). Trimming shortened V by 0 bases and J by 5 bases, and 22 bases separated the two germline ends. The CDR3 length is 19 residues. CDR3 sequence reads: CASSLAWEGSLSKTGELFF. CDR3 bases: TGTGCCAGCAGCTTAGCCTGGGAAGGGTCCCTCTCCAAGACCGGGGAGCTGTTTTTT.

This clonotype was counted ten times or more. The gene calls are TRBV3-1 and TRBJ2-5, with 14 bases fitting TRBD2. Germline CDR1 LGHDT, CDR2 YNNKEL (reference sequence). V was clipped by 0 bases and J by 4 bases; unmatched bases: 1. The CDR3 extends over 16 amino acids. The CDR3 loop is CASSQEGLAGAETQYF. The CDR3, as DNA: TGTGCCAGCAGCCAAGAGGGACTAGCGGGAGCAGAGACCCAGTACTTC.

At least ten counts were recorded for this clonotype. The rearrangement uses TRBV10-3 and TRBJ2-7; 9 bases fit TRBD2. CDR1 ENHRY and CDR2 SYGVKD come from the germline V gene. Losses at the gene ends were 2 bases for V and 0 bases for J; bases not matched to a gene: 5. The CDR3 totals 16 residues. The CDR3 spells CAISERGGRASYEQYF. The CDR3 region has the DNA TGTGCCATCAGTGAGCGAGGCGGGAGGGCCTCCTACGAGCAGTACTTC.

The chain couples TRBV20-1 to TRBJ2-7; weak D call: TRBD2 (8 bases). V was pared by 3 bases and J by 2 bases, with 14 bases between. CDR1 and CDR2 (germline): DFQATT, SNEGSKA (reference sequence). CDR3 size: 14 residues. The CDR3 region is CSARVAGTAYEQYF. The CDR3 region has the DNA TGCAGTGCTAGGGTAGCGGGGACAGCCTACGAGCAGTACTTC.

This clonotype was recorded a few times. The V call is TRBV19, the J call TRBJ2-2; no clear D. Deletions cut 7 bases from V and 1 base from J, with 7 bases between. Germline lookup yields CDR1 LNHDA and CDR2 SQIVND (reference sequence). This CDR3 has 13 amino acids. Here the CDR3 reads CASNKMNTGELFF. CDR3 nucleotide sequence: TGTGCCAGTAATAAGATGAACACCGGGGAGCTGTTTTTT. The variable domain in full, with the rest retrieved from reference TRBV19 and TRBJ2-2, is DGGITQSPKYLFRKEGQNVTLSCEQNLNHDAMYWYRQDPGQGLRLIYYSQIVNDFQKGDIAEGYSVSREKKESFPLTVTSAQKNPTAFYLCASNKMNTGELFFGEGSRLTVL.

This clonotype was seen ten or more times. V is TRBV6-6 and J is TRBJ1-2; D remains unclear. The CDR3 is made up of 15 amino acids. Germline loops: CDR1 MNHNY, CDR2 SVGAGI (reference sequence). V was shortened by 3 bases and J by 3 bases, with 14 bases between the two germline ends. The CDR3 is CASSYPRGQDYGYTF. In nucleotides, the CDR3 is TGTGCCAGCAGTTATCCACGAGGGCAGGACTATGGCTACACCTTC.

V gene TRBV13 combines with J gene TRBJ2-1; tentatively, D is TRBD1 or TRBD2 (5 bases each). Germline loops: CDR1 PRHDT, CDR2 FYEKMQ (reference sequence). The CDR3 runs to 12 residues. V was cut by 5 bases and J by 8 bases, with 10 bases left in between. This CDR3 reads CASSPRGHEQFF. In DNA form, the CDR3 reads TGTGCCAGCAGCCCGAGGGGCCATGAGCAGTTCTTC.

This clonotype was found many times. The chain employs TRBV28 and TRBJ2-7; D might be TRBD1 (5 bases). V lost 7 bases and J 0 bases, leaving 13 bases between the germline ends. Germline V lookup: CDR1 MDHEN, CDR2 SYDVKM. This CDR3 comprises 14 residues. CDR3 nucleotides: TGTGCCAGCACCCACAGGAAAAGCTCCTACGAGCAGTACTTC. It codes for CASTHRKSSYEQYF.

Ten or more counts support this clonotype. The chain links TRBV21-1 to TRBJ2-1; the table gives TRBD2 as D, unverified against the DNA. TRBV21-1 is a pseudogene segment. CDR3 length equals 16 residues. The CDR3 region is CASSKGNGAGESEQFF. Written as DNA, the CDR3 is TGTGCCAGCAGCAAAGGAAATGGAGCGGGAGAGAGCGAGCAGTTCTTC.

In this sample, this clonotype turned up many times. The V gene is TRBV7-9, the J gene TRBJ2-7, with D maybe TRBD2 (5 bases). This CDR3 has 13 residues. The germline V gene encodes CDR1 SEHNR and CDR2 FQNEAQ (reference sequence). V was clipped by 4 bases and J by 2 bases, with 9 bases between them. Written as DNA, the CDR3 is TGTGCCAGCAGCTCGGCCGGGACCTACGAGCAGTACTTC. It codes for CASSSAGTYEQYF.

There are a few counts of this clonotype. The gene calls are TRBV6-1 and TRBJ2-1, with 9 bases fitting TRBD2. V trimming: 6 bases; J trimming: 1 base; junction bases outside the gene matches: 1. The CDR3 is 14 amino acids. Germline V CDR1 and CDR2: MNHNS, SASEGT. The chain's CDR3 is CASRLAGSYNEQFF. In DNA form, the CDR3 reads TGTGCCAGCAGACTAGCGGGTTCCTACAATGAGCAGTTCTTC.

V usage is TRBV6-5 and J usage is TRBJ2-1; D possibly matches TRBD1 or TRBD2 (6 bases each). This CDR3 has 16 residues. CDR1 is MNHEY, CDR2 SVGAGI, per germline. Trimming left V 2 bases short and J 5 bases short, with 16 bases between. CDR3: CASSYEGGSPHNEQFF. The DNA of the CDR3 is TGTGCCAGCAGTTACGAAGGGGGGAGCCCTCACAATGAGCAGTTCTTC.